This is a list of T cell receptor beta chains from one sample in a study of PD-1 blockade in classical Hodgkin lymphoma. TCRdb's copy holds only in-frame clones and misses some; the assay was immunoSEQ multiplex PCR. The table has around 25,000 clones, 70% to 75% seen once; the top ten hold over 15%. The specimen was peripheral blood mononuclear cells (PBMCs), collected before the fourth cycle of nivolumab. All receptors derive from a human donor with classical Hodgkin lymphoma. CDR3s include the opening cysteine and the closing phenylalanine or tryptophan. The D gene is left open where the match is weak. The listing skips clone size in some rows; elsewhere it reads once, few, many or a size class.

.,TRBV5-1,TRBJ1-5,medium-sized,CASSLGQGYNQPQHF,TGCGCCAGCAGCTTGGGGCAGGGCTACAATCAGCCCCAGCATTTT
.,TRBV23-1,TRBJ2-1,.,CASSPESVADGNEQFF,TGCGCCAGCAGTCCTGAATCGGTAGCGGACGGCAATGAGCAGTTCTTC
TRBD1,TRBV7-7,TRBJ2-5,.,CASSLDRGAETQYF,TGTGCCAGCAGCTTAGACAGGGGAGCCGAGACCCAGTACTTC
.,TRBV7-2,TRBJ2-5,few,CASSLNGGRETQYF,TGTGCCAGCAGCTTAAACGGGGGGCGCGAGACCCAGTACTTC
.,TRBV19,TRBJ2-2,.,CASSGVRATGELFF,TGTGCCAGTAGTGGGGTCCGGGCCACCGGGGAGCTGTTTTTT
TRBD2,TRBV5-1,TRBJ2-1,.,CASKPGLAVGEQFF,TGCGCCAGCAAGCCGGGACTAGCGGTTGGTGAGCAGTTCTTC
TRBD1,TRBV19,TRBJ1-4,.,CASSIGQGTRGSEKLFF,TGTGCCAGTAGTATTGGACAGGGGACGAGGGGGAGTGAAAAACTGTTTTTT
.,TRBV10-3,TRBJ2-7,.,CAISEQFEQYF,TGTGCCATCAGTGAGCAATTCGAGCAGTACTTC
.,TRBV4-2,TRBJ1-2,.,CASSQEDGQSRGYTF,TGTGCCAGCAGCCAAGAGGATGGACAGTCTCGGGGCTACACCTTC
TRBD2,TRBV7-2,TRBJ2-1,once,CASSLVISGRGEQFF,TGTGCCAGCAGCTTAGTGATTAGCGGGAGGGGTGAGCAGTTCTTC
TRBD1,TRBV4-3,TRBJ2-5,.,CASSQAGQGAETQYF,TGCGCCAGCAGCCAGGCGGGACAGGGTGCAGAGACCCAGTACTTC
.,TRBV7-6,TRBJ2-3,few,CASSLDPPRGTQYF,TGTGCCAGCAGCTTAGATCCACCCAGGGGTACGCAGTATTTT
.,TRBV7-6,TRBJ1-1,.,CASSLAPLSEAFF,TGTGCCAGCAGCTTAGCCCCGTTAAGTGAAGCTTTCTTT
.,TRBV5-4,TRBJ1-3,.,CASSFSSSRGGNTIYF,TGTGCCAGCAGCTTCAGTTCATCCAGGGGTGGAAACACCATATATTTT
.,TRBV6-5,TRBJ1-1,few,CASRHTVDTEAFF,TGTGCCAGCAGGCATACAGTAGACACTGAAGCTTTCTTT
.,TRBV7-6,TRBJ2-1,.,CASSEVGLYNEQFF,TGTGCCAGCAGCGAGGTGGGCCTCTACAATGAGCAGTTCTTC
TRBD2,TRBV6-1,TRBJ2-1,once,CASSEFLAGVGEQFF,TGTGCCAGCAGTGAGTTTCTAGCGGGAGTCGGGGAGCAGTTCTTC
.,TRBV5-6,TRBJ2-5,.,CASSSGPDGETQYF,TGTGCCAGCAGCTCGGGGCCTGACGGGGAGACCCAGTACTTC